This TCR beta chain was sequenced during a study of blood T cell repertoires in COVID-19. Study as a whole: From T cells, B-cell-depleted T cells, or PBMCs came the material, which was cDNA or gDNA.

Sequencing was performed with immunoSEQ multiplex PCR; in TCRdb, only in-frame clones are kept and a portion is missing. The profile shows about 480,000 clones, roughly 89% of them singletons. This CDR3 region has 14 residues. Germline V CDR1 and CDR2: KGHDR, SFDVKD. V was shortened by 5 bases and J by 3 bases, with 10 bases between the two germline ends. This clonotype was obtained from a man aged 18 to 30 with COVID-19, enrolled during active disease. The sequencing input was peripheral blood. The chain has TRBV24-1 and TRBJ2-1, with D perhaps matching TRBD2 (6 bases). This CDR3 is CATSVSSVYNEQFF. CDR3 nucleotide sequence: TGTGCCACCAGTGTGTCTAGCGTCTACAATGAGCAGTTCTTC.